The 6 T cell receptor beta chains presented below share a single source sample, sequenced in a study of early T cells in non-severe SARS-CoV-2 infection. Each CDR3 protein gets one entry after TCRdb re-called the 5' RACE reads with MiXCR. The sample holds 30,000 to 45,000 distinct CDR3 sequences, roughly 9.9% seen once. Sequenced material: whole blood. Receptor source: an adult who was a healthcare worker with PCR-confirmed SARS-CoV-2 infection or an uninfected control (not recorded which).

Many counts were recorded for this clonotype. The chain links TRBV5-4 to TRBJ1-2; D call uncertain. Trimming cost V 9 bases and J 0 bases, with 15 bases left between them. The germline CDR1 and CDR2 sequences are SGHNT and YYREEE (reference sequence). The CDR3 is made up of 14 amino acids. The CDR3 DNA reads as TGTGCCACCTCTGACTTGTGGTCTAACTATGGCTACACCTTC. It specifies CATSDLWSNYGYTF.

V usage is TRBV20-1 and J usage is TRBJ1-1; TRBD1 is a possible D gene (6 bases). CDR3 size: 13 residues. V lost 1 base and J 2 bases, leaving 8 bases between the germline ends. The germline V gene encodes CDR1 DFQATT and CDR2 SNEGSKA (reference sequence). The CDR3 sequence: CSARAGTNTEAFF. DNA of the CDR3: TGCAGTGCTAGAGCGGGGACAAACACTGAAGCTTTCTTT.

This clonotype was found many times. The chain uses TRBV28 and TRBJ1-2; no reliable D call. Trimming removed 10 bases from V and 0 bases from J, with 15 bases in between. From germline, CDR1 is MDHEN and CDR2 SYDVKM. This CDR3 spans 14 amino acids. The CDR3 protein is CATPAGGSNYGYTF. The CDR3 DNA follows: TGTGCCACCCCGGCTGGCGGTTCTAACTATGGCTACACCTTC.

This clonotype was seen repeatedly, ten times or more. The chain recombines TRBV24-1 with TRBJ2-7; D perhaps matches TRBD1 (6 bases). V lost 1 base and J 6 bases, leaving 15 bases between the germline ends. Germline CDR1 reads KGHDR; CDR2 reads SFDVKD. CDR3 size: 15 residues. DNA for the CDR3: TGTGCCACCAGTGATTTATGCAGGGGCCACGGCGAGCAGTACTTC. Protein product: CATSDLCRGHGEQYF.

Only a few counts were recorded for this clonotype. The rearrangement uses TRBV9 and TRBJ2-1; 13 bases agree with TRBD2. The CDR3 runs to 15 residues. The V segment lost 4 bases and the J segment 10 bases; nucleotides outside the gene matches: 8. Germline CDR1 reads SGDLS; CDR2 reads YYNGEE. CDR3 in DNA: TGTGCCAGCAGCCAAACTAGCGGGGGGGCAAGCGAGCAGTTCTTC. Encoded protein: CASSQTSGGASEQFF.

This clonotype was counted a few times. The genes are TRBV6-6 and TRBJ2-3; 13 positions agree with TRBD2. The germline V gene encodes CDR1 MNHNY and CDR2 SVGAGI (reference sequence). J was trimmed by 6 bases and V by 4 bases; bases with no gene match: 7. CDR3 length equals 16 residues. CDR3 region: CASSFTSGGAKDTQYF. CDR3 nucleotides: TGTGCCAGCAGTTTTACTAGCGGGGGGGCCAAGGATACGCAGTATTTT.